Listed here are 8 T cell receptor beta chains from one sample, sequenced in a study of PD-1 blockade in classical Hodgkin lymphoma. Measured with immunoSEQ multiplex PCR; TCRdb has only the in-frame clones, and not every one. The table lists 50,000 or so clones, around 91% of them singletons. As for time point: cycle 4 day 1 (C4D1), after 5 to 7 weeks of nivolumab. With no exception, relapse followed autologous stem cell transplantation in all patients, and brentuximab vedotin exposure varied. Source: peripheral blood mononuclear cells (PBMCs), taken before the fourth cycle of nivolumab. The source is a human donor with classical Hodgkin lymphoma.

The chain couples TRBV27 to TRBJ1-1, with D possibly TRBD1 on 6 matching bases. Germline V gene lookup returns CDR1 MNHEY and CDR2 SMNVEV (reference sequence). CDR3 length: 13 residues. V dropped 6 bases and J dropped 6 bases, with 14 bases sitting between them. CDR3 nucleotides: TGTGCCAGCAGGCGAAACAGGGAACCTGAAGCTTTCTTT. Translated, it gives CASRRNREPEAFF.

This chain links TRBV6-1 with TRBJ2-1, with 7 bases that match TRBD2. V was pared by 2 bases and J by 8 bases, with 15 bases of the junction left unmatched. The length of the CDR3 is 17 residues. The germline V gene has CDR1 MNHNS and CDR2 SASEGT. The DNA of the CDR3 is TGTGCCAGCAGTGAACCGGGGTCCAGACTAGCCCTTGATGAGCAGTTCTTC. Translation: CASSEPGSRLALDEQFF.

In its sample, this clone was seen a few times. This sequence joins TRBV9 and TRBJ2-7; D gene uncertain. This CDR3 has 11 amino acids. CDR1 and CDR2 from the germline V gene are SGDLS and YYNGEE. The V end lost 3 bases, the J end lost 2 bases, and 3 bases lay between the germline ends. This CDR3 reads CASSDTYEQYF. CDR3 coding DNA: TGTGCCAGCAGCGACACCTACGAGCAGTACTTC.

The V gene is TRBV7-2, the J gene TRBJ1-2; 7 bases fit TRBD1. There are 16 residues in the CDR3. Germline V CDR1 and CDR2: SGHTA, FQGNSA. The V segment lost 4 bases and the J segment 2 bases; nucleotides outside the gene matches: 10. The CDR3 spells CASSSPMGTVNYGYTF. The CDR3 DNA reads TGTGCCAGCAGCTCTCCCATGGGGACAGTAAACTATGGCTACACCTTC.

The genes are TRBV14 and TRBJ2-5; TRBD1 matches 7 bases. The J call could be wrong; TRBJ2-7 is a better fit for the DNA end. There are 14 residues in the CDR3. Looked up from germline, CDR1 is SGHDN and CDR2 is FVKESK. In DNA, the CDR3 is TGTGCCAGCAGCCAAGGCCAGGGGGCCTACGAGCAGTACTTC. Protein: CASSQGQGAYEQYF.

The rearrangement links TRBV14 to TRBJ2-1; the D gene is possibly TRBD1 (6 bases). CDR1 is SGHDN, CDR2 FVKESK, per germline. The V gene lost 6 bases and the J gene lost 7 bases, with 19 bases spanning the gap. CDR3 size: 15 residues. The CDR3, as DNA: TGTGCCAGCAGTAACAGGGCTTGGGTAGGGAATGAGCAGTTCTTC. This encodes CASSNRAWVGNEQFF.

Notes on this clone: A junction end diverges from the germline sequence, so it may reflect a read error. The CDR3 DNA reads as TGTGCTAGCAGCCTAGGACGGAGCTACGAGCAGTACTTC. Translating gives CASSLGRSYEQYF. The rearrangement uses TRBV7-7 and TRBJ2-7; D remains unclear. CDR1 is SSHAT and CDR2 is FNYEAQ in the germline V gene (reference sequence). This CDR3 has 13 amino acids.

The rearrangement joins TRBV10-1 to TRBJ2-7; weak D call: TRBD1 (6 bases). In germline, CDR1 is WNHNN, CDR2 SYGVQD (reference sequence). V was shortened by 6 bases and J by 5 bases, with 11 bases between the two germline ends. The CDR3 has 12 residues. For the CDR3, the DNA is TGCGCCAGCAGCGCCAGGGGCCACGAGCAGTACTTC. The encoded protein is CASSARGHEQYF.